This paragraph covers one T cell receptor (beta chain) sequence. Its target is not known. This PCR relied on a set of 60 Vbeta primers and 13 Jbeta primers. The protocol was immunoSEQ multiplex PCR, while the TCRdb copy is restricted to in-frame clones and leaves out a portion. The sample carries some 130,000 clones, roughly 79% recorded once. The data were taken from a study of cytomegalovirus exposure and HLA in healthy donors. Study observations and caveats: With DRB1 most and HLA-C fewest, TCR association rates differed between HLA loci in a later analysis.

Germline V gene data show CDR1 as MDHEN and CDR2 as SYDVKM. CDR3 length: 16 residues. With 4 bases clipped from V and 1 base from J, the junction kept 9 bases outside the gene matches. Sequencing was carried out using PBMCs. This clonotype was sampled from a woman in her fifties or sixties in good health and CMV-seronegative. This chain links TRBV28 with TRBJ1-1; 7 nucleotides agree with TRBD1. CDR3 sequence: CASSSAEGARNTEAFF. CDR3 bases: TGTGCCAGCAGTTCCGCGGAGGGGGCGCGGAACACTGAAGCTTTCTTT.